The 29 T cell receptor beta chains listed next were all sequenced from one sample in a study of T cell responses to AZD1222 COVID-19 vaccine. The protocol was immunoSEQ multiplex PCR, while the TCRdb copy is restricted to in-frame clones and leaves out a portion. The sample contains roughly 150,000 clones, about nine tenths of which appear only once. Sample: peripheral blood, taken after recovery from COVID-19. The receptor source for this set is an adult who had recovered from COVID-19.

This chain connects TRBV9 to TRBJ2-1; the match to TRBD2 covers 12 bases. This CDR3 has 14 residues. CDR1 and CDR2 (germline): SGDLS, YYNGEE. After removal of 4 bases from V and 5 bases from J, the junction contained 1 base not matched to a gene. The CDR3 region is CASSPSGRDNEQFF. The CDR3 DNA reads TGTGCCAGCAGCCCTAGCGGGAGGGACAATGAGCAGTTCTTC. Using reference TRBV9 and TRBJ2-1 for the parts outside the CDR3, the full variable domain is DSGVTQTPKHLITATGQRVTLRCSPRSGDLSVYWYQQSLDQGLQFLIQYYNGEERAKGNILERFSAQQFPDLHSELNLSSLELGDSALYFCASSPSGRDNEQFFGPGTRLTVL.

V and J are TRBV16 and TRBJ2-7, with D possibly being TRBD1 (6 bases). Trimming removed 2 bases from V and 6 bases from J, with 17 bases in between. The CDR3 is 15 amino acids. Germline V gene sequence: CDR1 KGHSY, CDR2 FQNENV. The DNA for the CDR3 is TGTGCCAGCAGCCAAATCGCAGGGGAAGTTGGCGAGCAGTACTTC. This sequence encodes CASSQIAGEVGEQYF.

The J gene is TRBJ2-5, the V gene TRBV27, with D tentatively TRBD1 or TRBD2 (6 bases each). The germline V gene has CDR1 MNHEY and CDR2 SMNVEV (reference sequence). The CDR3 consists of 14 residues. Trimming cost V 5 bases and J 5 bases, with 15 bases left between them. The CDR3 here is CASSLWGAKETQYF. CDR3 nucleotide sequence: TGTGCCAGCAGTCTCTGGGGGGCCAAGGAGACCCAGTACTTC.

Here the CDR3 reads CASRQGSYEQYF. CDR3 sequence (DNA): TGTGCCAGCCGACAGGGGTCCTACGAGCAGTACTTC. The chain links TRBV2 to TRBJ2-7; the match to TRBD1 covers 8 bases. Trimming removed 8 bases from V and 1 base from J; junction bases left unmatched: 1. The germline CDR1 and CDR2 sequences are SNHLY and FYNNEI. This CDR3 contains 12 residues. Drawing the rest from reference TRBV2 and TRBJ2-7, the complete variable domain is EPEVTQTPSHQVTQMGQEVILRCVPISNHLYFYWYRQILGQKVEFLVSFYNNEISEKSEIFDDQFSVERPDGSNFTLKIRSTKLEDSAMYFCASRQGSYEQYFGPGTRLTVT.

CDR3 coding DNA: TGTGCCAGCAGCCAAGGCGGGTCACAACTTTTAACCGAAAAACTGTTTTTT. It encodes CASSQGGSQLLTEKLFF. The rearrangement joins TRBV3-1 (or the pseudogene TRBV3-2) to TRBJ1-4; D gene ambiguous. The CDR3 consists of 17 residues. The V end was cut by 1 base, the J end by 8 bases, with 20 bases between. The germline V gene has CDR1 LGHDT and CDR2 YNNKEL (reference sequence).

The rearrangement uses TRBV5-1 and TRBJ2-5; D remains unclear. The CDR3 is 13 amino acids. The V and J ends lost 3 bases and 5 bases respectively, with 11 bases between them. Germline CDR1 reads SGHRS; CDR2 reads YFSETQ. CDR3 sequence: CASSWEGEETQYF. For the CDR3, the DNA is TGCGCCAGCAGCTGGGAAGGCGAGGAGACCCAGTACTTC. The full variable domain, its missing parts supplied by reference TRBV5-1 and TRBJ2-5, is KAGVTQTPRYLIKTRGQQVTLSCSPISGHRSVSWYQQTPGQGLQFLFEYFSETQRNKGNFPGRFSGRQFSNSRSEMNVSTLELGDSALYLCASSWEGEETQYFGPGTRLLVL.

The chain carries TRBV27 and TRBJ1-1; weak D call: TRBD1 (5 bases). Between the trimmed V and J ends, which lost 1 base and 1 base, there was a span of 10 bases. The V gene's germline CDR1 is MNHEY and CDR2 SMNVEV (reference sequence). The length of the CDR3 is 15 residues. DNA for the CDR3: TGTGCCAGCAGTTTATACGCAGGGAGGAACACTGAAGCTTTCTTT. This encodes CASSLYAGRNTEAFF.

The chain joins TRBV2 to TRBJ1-5; D gene uncertain. Trimming took 7 bases from V and 0 from J, leaving 10 bases between them. Per the germline V gene, CDR1 is SNHLY and CDR2 is FYNNEI. The CDR3 sequence is 14 residues long. CDR3 region: CASMPGLSNQPQHF. In nucleotides, the CDR3 is TGTGCCAGCATGCCGGGTCTTAGCAATCAGCCCCAGCATTTT. Supplemented by reference TRBV2 and TRBJ1-5, the full variable domain reads EPEVTQTPSHQVTQMGQEVILRCVPISNHLYFYWYRQILGQKVEFLVSFYNNEISEKSEIFDDQFSVERPDGSNFTLKIRSTKLEDSAMYFCASMPGLSNQPQHFGDGTRLSIL.

This chain connects TRBV5-1 to TRBJ1-5; TRBD1 is a possible D gene (6 bases). The germline V and J ends were trimmed by 0 bases and 5 bases, with 21 bases remaining between them. The length of the CDR3 is 18 residues. Germline CDR1 is SGHRS and CDR2 is YFSETQ. CDR3 nucleotide sequence: TGCGCCAGCAGCTTGGTAACAGGGTGTATTGTAGGATATCAGCCCCAGCATTTT. Residues: CASSLVTGCIVGYQPQHF. The whole variable domain, filled in from reference TRBV5-1 and TRBJ1-5, reads KAGVTQTPRYLIKTRGQQVTLSCSPISGHRSVSWYQQTPGQGLQFLFEYFSETQRNKGNFPGRFSGRQFSNSRSEMNVSTLELGDSALYLCASSLVTGCIVGYQPQHFGDGTRLSIL.

The chain uses TRBV9 and TRBJ2-7; 7 bases fit TRBD2. Germline trimming cut 4 bases from V and 7 bases from J; bases unmatched to any gene: 11. CDR3 length equals 14 residues. Germline CDR1 is SGDLS and CDR2 is YYNGEE. CDR3 bases: TGTGCCAGCAGCACACGGACCGGGGGGAGAGAGCAGTACTTC. Its translation: CASSTRTGGREQYF. Filled out from reference TRBV9 and TRBJ2-7, the complete variable domain reads DSGVTQTPKHLITATGQRVTLRCSPRSGDLSVYWYQQSLDQGLQFLIQYYNGEERAKGNILERFSAQQFPDLHSELNLSSLELGDSALYFCASSTRTGGREQYFGPGTRLTVT.

This clone was observed a few times. This chain connects TRBV3-1 (or the pseudogene TRBV3-2) to TRBJ2-1; TRBD2 matches 10 bases. J gave up 9 bases and V 5 bases, and 16 bases lay outside the gene matches. CDR1 and CDR2 (germline): LGHDT, YNNKEL (reference sequence). The CDR3 sequence is 17 residues long. CDR3 residues: CASSTGLARALNSEQFF. DNA of the CDR3: TGTGCCAGCAGCACGGGACTAGCGAGGGCCTTGAACAGTGAGCAGTTCTTC.

This chain joins TRBV25-1 and TRBJ1-6; D is perhaps TRBD1 (6 bases). Trimming pared 4 bases from V and 4 bases from J, leaving 8 bases between. CDR3 length equals 14 residues. In germline, CDR1 is MGHDK, CDR2 SYGVNS. The CDR3 DNA reads TGTGCCAGCAGTGGTACAGGGTATAATTCACCCCTCCACTTT. Its protein product is CASSGTGYNSPLHF.

This clone was seen a few times. Here the CDR3 reads CASSLPTGYEQYF. DNA for the CDR3: TGTGCCAGCAGCCTTCCAACAGGGTACGAGCAGTACTTC. The V call is TRBV7-8, the J call TRBJ2-7; tentative D call: TRBD1 (6 bases). The germline gives CDR1 SGHVS, CDR2 FQNEAQ. The CDR3 extends over 13 amino acids. Trimming removed 5 bases at V and 4 bases at J, with 12 bases between. Drawing the rest from reference TRBV7-8 and TRBJ2-7, the complete variable domain is GAGVSQSPRYKVAKRGQDVALRCDPISGHVSLFWYQQALGQGPEFLTYFQNEAQLDKSGLPSDRFFAERPEGSVSTLKIQRTQQEDSAVYLCASSLPTGYEQYFGPGTRLTVT.

The chain links TRBV7-8 to TRBJ1-2; D unresolved. V was shortened by 1 base and J by 0 bases, with 6 bases between the two germline ends. The CDR3 has 14 residues. In germline, CDR1 is SGHVS, CDR2 FQNEAQ. Here the CDR3 reads CASSLDPANYGYTF. Here the CDR3 DNA reads TGTGCCAGCAGCTTAGACCCAGCTAACTATGGCTACACCTTC.

The chain employs TRBV5-4 and TRBJ1-2, with 9 bases fitting TRBD1. CDR1 is SGHNT and CDR2 is YYREEE in the germline V gene (reference sequence). Unmatched junction bases numbered 3, after V lost 0 bases and J lost 3 bases. The CDR3 spans 15 residues. The CDR3, as DNA: TGTGCCAGCAGCTTGGTAGGGGACAGGGACTATGGCTACACCTTC. Protein: CASSLVGDRDYGYTF.

This chain uses TRBV6-2 or TRBV6-3 with TRBJ1-1; 8 bases align to TRBD1. Germline CDR1 MNHEY, CDR2 SVGEGT. Trimming took 3 bases from V and 7 from J; bases not matched to a gene: 13. This CDR3 comprises 16 residues. CDR3 residues: CASSYPSPQGGGEAFF. CDR3 sequence (DNA): TGTGCCAGCAGTTATCCATCGCCACAGGGGGGAGGTGAAGCTTTCTTT.

For this clone: Distinct nucleotide sequences in the sample also encode this CDR3. The rearrangement joins TRBV5-1 to TRBJ2-3, with D uncertain. V shed 0 bases and J shed 6 bases, with 2 bases lying between them. The CDR3 runs to 11 residues. CDR1 is SGHRS and CDR2 is YFSETQ in the germline V gene. CDR3 in DNA: TGCGCCAGCAGCTTGGAGGATACGCAGTATTTT. Protein: CASSLEDTQYF.

CDR3 nucleotide sequence: TGTGCCAGCTTTTTTCACACTCTCACAGATACGCAGTATTTT. The encoded protein is CASFFHTLTDTQYF. The rearrangement uses TRBV2 and TRBJ2-3; the D is unclear. This CDR3 comprises 14 residues. The V end lost 8 bases, the J end lost 2 bases, and 14 bases lay between the germline ends. Germline V gene data show CDR1 as SNHLY and CDR2 as FYNNEI.

The V gene is TRBV6-1, the J gene TRBJ1-4; D gene unclear. Between the trimmed V and J ends, which lost 0 bases and 8 bases, there was a span of 19 bases. This CDR3 comprises 17 residues. The V gene's germline CDR1 is MNHNS and CDR2 SASEGT. The DNA for the CDR3 is TGTGCCAGCAGTGAAGCGGGAAACCCGGCGTTCGGGGAAAAACTGTTTTTT. Residues: CASSEAGNPAFGEKLFF.

For the CDR3, the DNA is TGTGCCAGCAGCTTACTACGGACAGGGTCGGGCACTGAAGCTTTCTTT. Amino acid sequence: CASSLLRTGSGTEAFF. The genes are TRBV7-2 and TRBJ1-1; 8 nucleotides align to TRBD1. V was pared by 2 bases and J by 4 bases, with 9 bases of the junction left unmatched. CDR1 is SGHTA, CDR2 FQGNSA, per germline. The CDR3 is 16 amino acids.

The chain is built from TRBV7-3 and TRBJ2-2, with 7 positions matching TRBD1. Germline CDR1 SGHTA, CDR2 FQGTGA. The CDR3 is made up of 14 amino acids. V dropped 4 bases and J dropped 5; count of bases not matched to a gene: 4. The CDR3 bases are TGTGCCAGCAGCTCTGACAGGGTAACCGGGGAGCTGTTTTTT. As protein: CASSSDRVTGELFF. The full variable domain, completed using reference TRBV7-3 and TRBJ2-2, is GAGVSQTPSNKVTEKGKYVELRCDPISGHTALYWYRQSLGQGPEFLIYFQGTGAADDSGLPNDRFFAVRPEGSVSTLKIQRTERGDSAVYLCASSSDRVTGELFFGEGSRLTVL.

This clone was picked up a small number of times. V usage is TRBV12-3 or TRBV12-4 and J usage is TRBJ1-2, with D unclear. Trimming shortened V by 6 bases and J by 0 bases, and 8 bases separated the two germline ends. This CDR3 spans 13 amino acids. Here the CDR3 DNA reads TGTGCCAGCAGCCCTGTAGCTAACTATGGCTACACCTTC. Protein product: CASSPVANYGYTF.

The chain has TRBV5-1 and TRBJ2-5; D is tentatively TRBD1 or TRBD2 (5 bases each). The CDR3 contains 16 residues. Germline CDR1 is SGHRS and CDR2 is YFSETQ. V lost 1 base and J lost 5, with 18 bases in between. This CDR3 reads CASSLRRLGTGETQYF. The CDR3, as DNA: TGCGCCAGCAGCTTGAGAAGGCTAGGGACGGGGGAGACCCAGTACTTC.

The V and J genes are TRBV5-1 and TRBJ1-1, with TRBD1 identical over 7 bases. J was trimmed by 8 bases and V by 4 bases; bases with no gene match: 20. This CDR3 region has 17 residues. Looked up from germline, CDR1 is SGHRS and CDR2 is YFSETQ. The DNA of the CDR3 is TGCGCCAGCAGCCGTGGAGGAGACAGGGCGATGTTAATGGAAGCTTTCTTT. As protein: CASSRGGDRAMLMEAFF. The whole variable domain, remainder taken from reference TRBV5-1 and TRBJ1-1, is KAGVTQTPRYLIKTRGQQVTLSCSPISGHRSVSWYQQTPGQGLQFLFEYFSETQRNKGNFPGRFSGRQFSNSRSEMNVSTLELGDSALYLCASSRGGDRAMLMEAFFGQGTRLTVV.

The chain combines TRBV19 with TRBJ2-1; D may match TRBD1 or TRBD2 (7 bases each). CDR1 is LNHDA and CDR2 is SQIVND in the germline V gene (reference sequence). Trimming removed 4 bases from V and 5 bases from J, with 18 bases in between. The CDR3 spans 16 residues. The CDR3 nucleotides are TGTGCCAGTAGTAGGACAGGCTTAGGGACTAACAATGAGCAGTTCTTC. The encoded protein is CASSRTGLGTNNEQFF.

This clone was observed many times. The chain couples TRBV5-1 to TRBJ1-6; TRBD1 is a possible D gene (5 bases). The V gene's germline CDR1 is SGHRS and CDR2 YFSETQ. The V end was cut by 7 bases, the J end by 8 bases, with 13 bases between. The CDR3 is made up of 13 amino acids. The DNA for the CDR3 is TGCGCCAGCTCCTATGAAGGGGATTCACCCCTCCACTTT. Amino acid sequence: CASSYEGDSPLHF. Full variable domain (rest looked up from reference TRBV5-1 and TRBJ1-6): KAGVTQTPRYLIKTRGQQVTLSCSPISGHRSVSWYQQTPGQGLQFLFEYFSETQRNKGNFPGRFSGRQFSNSRSEMNVSTLELGDSALYLCASSYEGDSPLHFGNGTRLTVT.

The chain joins TRBV6-6 to TRBJ2-3; 15 bases fit TRBD2. V lost 5 bases, J lost 4 bases, and 4 bases stayed unmatched. Germline-derived CDR1 and CDR2 are MNHNY and SVGAGI (reference sequence). This CDR3 contains 16 residues. CDR3 DNA: TGTGCCAGCAGTCCGGGACTAGCGGGAGGTCCAGATACGCAGTATTTT. This codes for CASSPGLAGGPDTQYF.

The CDR3 is CASSLVAGSDKNIQYF. CDR3 sequence (DNA): TGCGCCAGCAGCTTGGTTGCAGGGTCGGACAAAAACATTCAGTACTTC. The chain couples TRBV5-1 to TRBJ2-4; tentatively, D is TRBD1 (5 bases). Trimming cost V 0 bases and J 3 bases, with 13 bases left between them. Germline CDR1 reads SGHRS; CDR2 reads YFSETQ. The CDR3 loop spans 16 amino acids.

The gene calls are TRBV18 and TRBJ2-4, with a possible D match to TRBD2 (5 bases). Germline V CDR1 and CDR2: KGHSH, LQKENI. Trimming cost V 2 bases and J 0 bases, with 17 bases left between them. The CDR3 is made up of 18 amino acids. Written as DNA, the CDR3 is TGTGCCAGCTCACCATTGCGGGTTGGAGAACTAGCCAAAAACATTCAGTACTTC. It yields the protein CASSPLRVGELAKNIQYF. Based on the CDR3 plus reference TRBV18 and TRBJ2-4, the full variable domain is NAGVMQNPRHLVRRRGQEARLRCSPMKGHSHVYWYRQLPEEGLKFMVYLQKENIIDESGMPKERFSAEFPKEGPSILRIQQVVRGDSAAYFCASSPLRVGELAKNIQYFGAGTRLSVL.